This section outlines one T cell receptor beta chain sequence together with its context. The sample comes from a study of PD-L1 blockade in urothelial cancer. Study as a whole: The year 2014 saw patients start atezolizumab, 1,200 mg intravenously every 3 weeks. From 0 to 3 prior chemotherapy regimens had been given to the patients. Across blood samples, T cells had a median count of around 140,000.

Synthetically made TCR analog templates were put into each PCR as spikes. Here immunoSEQ multiplex PCR was the method, and the copy in TCRdb shows in-frame clones only, minus some. The sample consists of 80,000 to 90,000 clones, approximately 87% of them appearing once. The V and J ends lost 1 base and 3 bases, in that order; junction bases with no gene match: 11. The CDR3 is 17 amino acids. CDR1 MRHNA and CDR2 SNTAGT come from the germline V gene. Time point in this sample: pretreatment peripheral blood. This TCR was sampled from a man aged 55 to 70 with urothelial cancer. Specimen: PBMCs, collected around atezolizumab (anti-PD-L1) treatment. The chain combines TRBV6-4 with TRBJ2-7, with 8 bases lining up with TRBD2. The CDR3 sequence is CASSDFPLSGTSYEQYF. The CDR3 nucleotides read TGTGCCAGCAGTGACTTTCCCCTGTCCGGGACTAGCTACGAGCAGTACTTC.